Listed here is a single TCR beta chain. Per germline, CDR1 SNHLY and CDR2 FYNNEI. The CDR3 extends over 11 amino acids. V was pared by 8 bases and J by 7 bases, with 3 bases of the junction left unmatched. This entry comes from a study of blood T cell repertoires in COVID-19. Across the study: The United States, Italy and Spain provided the acute and convalescent COVID-19 samples. From T cells, B-cell-depleted T cells, or PBMCs came the material, which was cDNA or gDNA.

Per the study methods: Using reference gene primer amplification, nucleated cell counts were estimated. The table came from immunoSEQ multiplex PCR; TCRdb's copy has only in-frame clones and leaves some out. The DNA was the basis for D and trimming; V, J and clone size are from that table. The table lists roughly 200,000 clones, roughly 85% of them singletons. The specimen was peripheral blood. The chain is built from TRBV2 and TRBJ1-2, with TRBD1 identical over 8 bases. The sequence came from a woman in her sixties with acute or convalescent COVID-19. The CDR3 bases are TGTGCCAGCTCAGGGGGCTCTGGCTACACCTTC. Protein sequence: CASSGGSGYTF.